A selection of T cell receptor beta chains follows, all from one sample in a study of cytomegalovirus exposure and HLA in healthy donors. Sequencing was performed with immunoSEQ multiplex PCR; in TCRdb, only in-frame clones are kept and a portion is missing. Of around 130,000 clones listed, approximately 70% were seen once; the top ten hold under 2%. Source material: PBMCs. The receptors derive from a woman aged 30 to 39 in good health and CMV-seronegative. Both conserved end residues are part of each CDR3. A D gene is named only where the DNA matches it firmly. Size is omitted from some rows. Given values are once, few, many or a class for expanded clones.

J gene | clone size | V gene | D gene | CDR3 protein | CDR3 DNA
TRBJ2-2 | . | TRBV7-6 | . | CASSPRTANTGELFF | TGTGCCAGCAGCCCCCGGACAGCGAACACCGGGGAGCTGTTTTTT
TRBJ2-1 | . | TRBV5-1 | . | CASSYDAQSSYNEQFF | TGCGCCAGCAGCTACGATGCACAGAGCTCCTACAATGAGCAGTTCTTC
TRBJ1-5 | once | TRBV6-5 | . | CASSQLGGQPQHF | TGTGCCAGCAGCCAACTAGGGGGTCAGCCCCAGCATTTT
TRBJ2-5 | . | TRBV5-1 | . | CASSLDARQETQYF | TGCGCCAGCAGCTTAGACGCTAGGCAAGAGACCCAGTACTTC
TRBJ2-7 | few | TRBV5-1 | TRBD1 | CASSSPGQGIYEQYF | TGCGCCAGCAGCTCACCGGGACAGGGGATCTACGAGCAGTACTTC
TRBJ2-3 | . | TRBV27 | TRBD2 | CASSPLAGDTDTQYF | TGTGCCAGCAGTCCCCTAGCGGGAGACACAGATACGCAGTATTTT
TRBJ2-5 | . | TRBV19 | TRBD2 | CASSATSGGETQYF | TGTGCCAGTAGTGCGACTAGCGGGGGAGAGACCCAGTACTTC
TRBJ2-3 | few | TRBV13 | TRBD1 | CASSSGQGTDTQYF | TGTGCCAGCAGCTCGGGACAGGGTACAGATACGCAGTATTTT
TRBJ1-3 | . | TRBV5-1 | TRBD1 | CASSLEGTDGNTIYF | TGCGCCAGCAGCTTGGAGGGGACAGACGGAAACACCATATATTTT
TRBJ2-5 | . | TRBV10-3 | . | CAISANVETQYF | TGTGCCATCAGTGCAAATGTGGAGACCCAGTACTTC
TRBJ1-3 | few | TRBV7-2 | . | CASSLVGGGGNTIYF | TGTGCCAGCAGCTTAGTCGGGGGTGGTGGAAACACCATATATTTT
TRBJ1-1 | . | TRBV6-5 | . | CASSYSQTANTEAFF | TGTGCCAGCAGTTACTCCCAGACAGCAAACACTGAAGCTTTCTTT
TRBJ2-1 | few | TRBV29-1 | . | CSVDMRFSALDEQFF | TGCAGCGTTGATATGCGTTTTAGTGCCTTGGATGAGCAGTTCTTC
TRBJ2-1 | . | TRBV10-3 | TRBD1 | CAISDPDRGGNEQFF | TGTGCCATCAGTGACCCGGACAGGGGCGGGAATGAGCAGTTCTTC
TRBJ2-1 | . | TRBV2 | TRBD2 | CASSTLAGSNNEQFF | TGTGCCAGCAGTACCCTAGCGGGTAGCAACAATGAGCAGTTCTTC
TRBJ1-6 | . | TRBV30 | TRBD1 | CAGSPRGIGSGGSPLHF | TGTGCCGGGTCTCCCAGGGGAATAGGGTCAGGGGGTAGCCCCCTCCACTTT
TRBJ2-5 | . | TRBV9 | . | CASSPGIQETQYF | TGTGCCAGCAGCCCAGGTATCCAAGAGACCCAGTACTTC
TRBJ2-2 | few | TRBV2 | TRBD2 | CASRVGTSHGELFF | TGTGCCAGCCGGGTAGGGACTAGCCACGGGGAGCTGTTTTTT
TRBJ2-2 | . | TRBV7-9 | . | CASREGNTGELFF | TGTGCCAGCAGGGAGGGGAACACCGGGGAGCTGTTTTTT
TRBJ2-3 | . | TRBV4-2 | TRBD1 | CASSQRGTGDSTDTQYF | TGTGCCAGCAGCCAAAGGGGGACAGGAGATAGCACAGATACGCAGTATTTT
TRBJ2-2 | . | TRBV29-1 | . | CSVQGDTGELFF | TGCAGCGTTCAGGGCGACACCGGGGAGCTGTTTTTT
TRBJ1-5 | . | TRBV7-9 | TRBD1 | CASSYSGGNQPQHF | TGTGCCAGCAGCTACTCAGGGGGTAATCAGCCCCAGCATTTT
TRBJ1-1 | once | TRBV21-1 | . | CASSSSGRRAFF | TGTGCCAGCAGCAGCTCAGGGAGGAGAGCTTTCTTT
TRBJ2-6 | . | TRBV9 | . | CASSLRGSGANVLTF | TGTGCCAGCAGCCTAAGGGGCTCTGGGGCCAACGTCCTGACTTTC
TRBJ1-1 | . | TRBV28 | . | CASRGETGRRRTEAFF | TGTGCCAGCAGAGGAGAAACCGGACGGAGGCGCACTGAAGCTTTCTTT
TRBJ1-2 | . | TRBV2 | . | CASSEIRGPSYGYTF | TGTGCCAGCAGTGAAATACGGGGTCCCTCCTATGGCTACACCTTC
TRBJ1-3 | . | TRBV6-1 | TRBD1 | CASSEQGAGNTIYF | TGTGCCAGCAGTGAACAGGGGGCTGGAAACACCATATATTTT